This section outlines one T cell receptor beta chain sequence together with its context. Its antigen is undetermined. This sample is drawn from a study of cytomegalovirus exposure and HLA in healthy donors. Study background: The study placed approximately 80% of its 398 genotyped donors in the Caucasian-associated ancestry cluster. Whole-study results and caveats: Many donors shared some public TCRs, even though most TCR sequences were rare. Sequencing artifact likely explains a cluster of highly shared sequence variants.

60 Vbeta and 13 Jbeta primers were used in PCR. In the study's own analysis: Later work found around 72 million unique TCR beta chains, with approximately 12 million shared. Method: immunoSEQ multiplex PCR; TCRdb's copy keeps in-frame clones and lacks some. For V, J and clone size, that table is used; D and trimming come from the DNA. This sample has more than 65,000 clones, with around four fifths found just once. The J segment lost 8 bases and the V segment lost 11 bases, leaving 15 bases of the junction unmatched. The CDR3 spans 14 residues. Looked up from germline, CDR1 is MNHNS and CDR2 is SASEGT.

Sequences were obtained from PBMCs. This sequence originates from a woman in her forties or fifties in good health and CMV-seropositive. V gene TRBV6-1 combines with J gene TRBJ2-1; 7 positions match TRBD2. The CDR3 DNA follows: TGTGCCGGTTCGGAGCGGGGTCTCTCGGATGAGCAGTTCTTC. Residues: CAGSERGLSDEQFF.